These 19 T cell receptor beta chains were sequenced from one sample in a study of cytomegalovirus exposure and HLA in healthy donors. TCRdb's copy holds only in-frame clones and misses some; the assay was immunoSEQ multiplex PCR. The sample yields 100,000 to 150,000 clones, about nine tenths seen once. Input material: PBMCs. The receptors originated from a young woman in good health and CMV-seronegative.

The chain has TRBV10-3 and TRBJ1-1; D remains unclear. CDR1 ENHRY and CDR2 SYGVKD come from the germline V gene. The CDR3 totals 15 residues. Between the trimmed V and J ends, which lost 0 bases and 2 bases, there was a span of 10 bases. The CDR3 loop reads CAISESPGVNTEAFF. CDR3 DNA: TGTGCCATCAGTGAGTCTCCAGGTGTAAACACTGAAGCTTTCTTT.

This chain connects TRBV19 to TRBJ2-7; 7 bases match TRBD1. The germline V gene has CDR1 LNHDA and CDR2 SQIVND (reference sequence). V was clipped by 5 bases and J by 2 bases; unmatched bases: 6. The length of the CDR3 is 14 residues. The CDR3 loop reads CASSSQGVTYEQYF. CDR3 bases: TGTGCCAGTAGTTCCCAGGGGGTAACCTACGAGCAGTACTTC.

J is TRBJ2-7 and V is TRBV1; the D call TRBD1 from the table was never checked on the DNA. TRBV1 is a recognized pseudogene. The CDR3 spans 15 residues. The CDR3 spells CTSSQEGHRRYEQYF. In nucleotides, the CDR3 is TGCACCAGCAGCCAAGAAGGTCACAGACGCTACGAGCAGTACTTC.

This sequence joins TRBV5-1 and TRBJ2-5; D remains unclear. This CDR3 is 13 amino acids long. Looked up from germline, CDR1 is SGHRS and CDR2 is YFSETQ. Between the trimmed V and J ends, which lost 0 bases and 7 bases, there was a span of 10 bases. This CDR3 reads CASSLDQVRTQYF. The CDR3, as DNA: TGCGCCAGCAGCTTGGATCAGGTGCGGACCCAGTACTTC.

The chain uses TRBV5-1 and TRBJ2-7; 7 bases are shared with TRBD1. V was clipped by 0 bases and J by 2 bases; unmatched bases: 5. Germline values: CDR1 SGHRS, CDR2 YFSETQ. The CDR3 runs 15 residues. The CDR3 coding sequence is TGCGCCAGCAGCTTGGCTAGGACAGGCGCCTACGAGCAGTACTTC. It is translated as CASSLARTGAYEQYF.

This chain uses TRBV29-1 with TRBJ2-3, with 16 bases matching TRBD2. V trimming: 2 bases; J trimming: 2 bases; junction bases outside the gene matches: 7. This CDR3 is 18 amino acids long. Per germline, CDR1 SQVTM and CDR2 ANQGSEA. Here the CDR3 reads CSVESQGLAGGFTDTQYF. The CDR3 bases are TGCAGCGTTGAAAGTCAGGGACTAGCGGGAGGGTTCACAGATACGCAGTATTTT.

The chain has TRBV6-1 and TRBJ1-2; no clear D. The ends were cut back, 6 bases at V and 4 bases at J, with 15 bases in the middle. The CDR3 extends over 14 amino acids. Germline CDR1 MNHNS, CDR2 SASEGT. DNA of the CDR3: TGTGCCAGCAGGCTTGATCAGCGCCTCTATGGCTACACCTTC. This translates into CASRLDQRLYGYTF.

This chain links TRBV9 with TRBJ2-2; TRBD1 matches at 10 bases. V was clipped by 3 bases and J by 3 bases; unmatched bases: 8. CDR1 and CDR2 from the germline V gene are SGDLS and YYNGEE. The CDR3 sequence is 17 residues long. The CDR3 region has the DNA TGTGCCAGCAGCGACCCACGAGGACAGGGGGACACCGGGGAGCTGTTTTTT. Its protein product is CASSDPRGQGDTGELFF.

The V and J genes are TRBV5-1 and TRBJ1-4; no definite D call. V was pared by 4 bases and J by 0 bases, with 10 bases between. The germline V gene has CDR1 SGHRS and CDR2 YFSETQ. This CDR3 region has 15 residues. The CDR3 protein is CASSPTAPTNEKLFF. The CDR3 DNA reads TGCGCCAGCAGCCCCACAGCCCCAACTAATGAAAAACTGTTTTTT.

The chain recombines TRBV19 with TRBJ2-3, with 10 bases fitting TRBD2. V was clipped by 3 bases and J by 2 bases; unmatched bases: 8. The CDR3 sequence is 17 residues long. The germline gives CDR1 LNHDA, CDR2 SQIVND (reference sequence). The CDR3: CASSIFSSGRTTDTQYF. Here the CDR3 DNA reads TGTGCCAGTAGTATTTTTTCTAGCGGGAGAACCACAGATACGCAGTATTTT.

V is TRBV29-1 and J is TRBJ2-3, with 7 bases lining up with TRBD2. The CDR3 is made up of 13 amino acids. Germline-derived CDR1 and CDR2 are SQVTM and ANQGSEA. The J segment lost 4 bases and the V segment lost 3 bases, leaving 4 bases of the junction unmatched. As DNA, the CDR3 is TGCAGCGTTGAGGGCGGGAGTGCAGATACGCAGTATTTT. Translating it yields CSVEGGSADTQYF.

The gene calls are TRBV7-9 and TRBJ1-2; D unclear. Germline V gene sequence: CDR1 SEHNR, CDR2 FQNEAQ (reference sequence). The length of the CDR3 is 14 residues. Trimming left V 3 bases short and J 2 bases short, with 10 bases between. DNA of the CDR3: TGTGCCAGCAGCTTGGCCACGGGGAACTATGGCTACACCTTC. The encoded protein is CASSLATGNYGYTF. Using reference TRBV7-9 and TRBJ1-2 for the parts outside the CDR3, the full variable domain is DTGVSQNPRHKITKRGQNVTFRCDPISEHNRLYWYRQTLGQGPEFLTYFQNEAQLEKSRLLSDRFSAERPKGSFSTLEIQRTEQGDSAMYLCASSLATGNYGYTFGSGTRLTVV.

The V call is TRBV10-2, the J call TRBJ2-1; the match to TRBD2 covers 11 bases. Trimming took 2 bases from V and 9 from J; bases not matched to a gene: 3. Germline CDR1 is WSHSY and CDR2 is SAAADI. The length of the CDR3 is 14 residues. The CDR3 DNA reads TGCGCCAGCAGTGAGACTAGCGGGAGTTCTGAGCAGTTCTTC. Amino acids: CASSETSGSSEQFF.

V gene TRBV5-5 combines with J gene TRBJ1-5; the match to TRBD1 covers 12 bases. Per the germline V gene, CDR1 is SGHKS and CDR2 is YYEKEE (reference sequence). The length of the CDR3 is 15 residues. The trim removed 4 bases at V and 7 bases at J, leaving 6 bases unmatched. CDR3 loop: CASSPGQGALQPQHF. The CDR3 DNA reads TGTGCCAGCAGCCCGGGACAGGGGGCTTTGCAGCCCCAGCATTTT.

The V call is TRBV28, the J call TRBJ2-7; no clear D. Per germline, CDR1 MDHEN and CDR2 SYDVKM. This CDR3 region has 13 residues. Trimming removed 7 bases from V and 0 bases from J, with 10 bases in between. The CDR3 spells CASNMVSSYEQYF. The CDR3 region has the DNA TGTGCCAGCAATATGGTGAGCTCCTACGAGCAGTACTTC. Full variable domain (rest looked up from reference TRBV28 and TRBJ2-7): DVKVTQSSRYLVKRTGEKVFLECVQDMDHENMFWYRQDPGLGLRLIYFSYDVKMKEKGDIPEGYSVSREKKERFSLILESASTNQTSMYLCASNMVSSYEQYFGPGTRLTVT.

J is TRBJ2-1 and V is TRBV9; 16 nucleotides line up with TRBD2. The V and J ends lost 0 bases and 5 bases, in that order; junction bases with no gene match: 11. CDR1 is SGDLS, CDR2 YYNGEE, per germline. The length of the CDR3 is 20 residues. CDR3 in amino acids: CASSVGGGLAGGKLNNEQFF. Here the CDR3 DNA reads TGTGCCAGCAGCGTAGGTGGGGGACTAGCGGGAGGGAAACTTAACAATGAGCAGTTCTTC.

This sequence joins TRBV6-1 and TRBJ2-7, with a possible D match to TRBD2 (5 bases). CDR1 is MNHNS, CDR2 SASEGT, per germline. The V end was cut by 1 base, the J end by 4 bases, with 14 bases between. The CDR3 sequence is 15 residues long. The CDR3 is CASSEEASRSYEQYF. The CDR3 DNA is TGTGCCAGCAGTGAAGAGGCTAGCCGTTCGTACGAGCAGTACTTC.

As to this clone: One junction end does not reproduce the germline sequence, and a read error may be involved. Other nucleotide sequences from this sample produce the same CDR3. This sequence joins TRBV7-6 and TRBJ2-7, with D unclear. Per the germline V gene, CDR1 is SGHVS and CDR2 is FNYEAQ. This CDR3 region has 13 residues. The CDR3 region is CASSYRETYEQYF. In DNA form, the CDR3 reads TGCGCCAGCAGCTACCGAGAAACCTACGAGCAGTACTTC.

The V and J genes are TRBV10-3 and TRBJ2-3, with 7 bases that match TRBD1. The CDR3 is 15 amino acids. The junction had 13 bases not matched to a gene; V was cut back by 10 bases and J by 3 bases. Per the germline V gene, CDR1 is ENHRY and CDR2 is SYGVKD. The CDR3 loop reads CASRQGSVGTDTQYF. CDR3 coding DNA: TGTGCCAGCAGACAGGGTTCGGTCGGGACAGATACGCAGTATTTT.